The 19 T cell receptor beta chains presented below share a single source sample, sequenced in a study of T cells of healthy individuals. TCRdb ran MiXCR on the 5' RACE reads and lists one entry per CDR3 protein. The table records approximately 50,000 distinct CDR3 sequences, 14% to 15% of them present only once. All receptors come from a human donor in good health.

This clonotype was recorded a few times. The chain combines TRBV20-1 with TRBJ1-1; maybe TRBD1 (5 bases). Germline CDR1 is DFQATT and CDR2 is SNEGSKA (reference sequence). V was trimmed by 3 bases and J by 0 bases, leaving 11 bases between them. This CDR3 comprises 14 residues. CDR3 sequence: CSASHRGMNTEAFF. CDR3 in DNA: TGCAGTGCTAGTCATCGGGGGATGAACACTGAAGCTTTCTTT.

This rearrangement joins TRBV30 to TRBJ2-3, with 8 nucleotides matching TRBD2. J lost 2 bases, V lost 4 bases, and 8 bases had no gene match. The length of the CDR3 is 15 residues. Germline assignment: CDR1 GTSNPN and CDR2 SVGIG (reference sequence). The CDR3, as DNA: TGTGCCTGGACCCGTAGCGGGGCCGACACAGATACGCAGTATTTT. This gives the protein CAWTRSGADTDTQYF.

CDR3 residues: CASSQLISSGTGFTDTQYF. DNA for the CDR3: TGCGCCAGCAGCCAGCTGATCTCCTCCGGGACAGGCTTCACAGATACGCAGTATTTT. The chain combines TRBV4-1 with TRBJ2-3, with 8 bases lining up with TRBD1. This CDR3 has 19 residues. The germline CDR1 and CDR2 sequences are MGHRA and YSYEKL. The V and J ends lost 3 bases and 2 bases, in that order; junction bases with no gene match: 16.

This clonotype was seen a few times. This CDR3 reads CASSPGSPLHF. The DNA for the CDR3 is TGTGCCAGCAGTCCCGGTTCACCCCTCCACTTT. The rearrangement uses TRBV12-3 or TRBV12-4 and TRBJ1-6, with no clear D. There are 11 residues in the CDR3. Trimming took off 5 bases at V and 9 bases at J, with 5 bases between the two ends.

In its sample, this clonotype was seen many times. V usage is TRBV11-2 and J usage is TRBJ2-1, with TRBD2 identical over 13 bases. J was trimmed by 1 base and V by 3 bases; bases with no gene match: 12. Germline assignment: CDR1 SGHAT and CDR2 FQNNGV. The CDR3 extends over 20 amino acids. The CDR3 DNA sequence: TGTGCCAGCAGCTTGACCAGTGGGACTAGCGGGGCATTATCCTACAATGAGCAGTTCTTC. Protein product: CASSLTSGTSGALSYNEQFF. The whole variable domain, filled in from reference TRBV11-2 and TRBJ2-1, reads EAGVAQSPRYKIIEKRQSVAFWCNPISGHATLYWYQQILGQGPKLLIQFQNNGVVDDSQLPKDRFSAERLKGVDSTLKIQPAKLEDSAVYLCASSLTSGTSGALSYNEQFFGPGTRLTVL.

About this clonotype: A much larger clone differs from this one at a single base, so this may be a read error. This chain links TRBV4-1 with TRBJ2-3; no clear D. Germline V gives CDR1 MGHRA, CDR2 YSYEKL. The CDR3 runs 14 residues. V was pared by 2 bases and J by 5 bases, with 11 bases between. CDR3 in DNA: TGCGCCAGCAGCCAACGCTATGAGGTAGATACGCAGTATTTT. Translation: CASSQRYEVDTQYF.

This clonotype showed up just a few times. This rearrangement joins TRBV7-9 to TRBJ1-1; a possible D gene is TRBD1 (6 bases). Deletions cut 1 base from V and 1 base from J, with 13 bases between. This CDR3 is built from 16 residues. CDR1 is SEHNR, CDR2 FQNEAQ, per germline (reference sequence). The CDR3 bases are TGTGCCAGCAGCTTAGGAGGGGGTGCTTCGAACACTGAAGCTTTCTTT. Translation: CASSLGGGASNTEAFF.

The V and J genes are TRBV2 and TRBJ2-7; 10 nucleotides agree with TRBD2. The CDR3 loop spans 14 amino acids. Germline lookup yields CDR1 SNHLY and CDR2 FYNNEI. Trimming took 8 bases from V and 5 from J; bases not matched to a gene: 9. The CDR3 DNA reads TGTGCCAGCCTAGCGGGGGCGCCATCGGACGAGCAGTACTTC. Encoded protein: CASLAGAPSDEQYF.

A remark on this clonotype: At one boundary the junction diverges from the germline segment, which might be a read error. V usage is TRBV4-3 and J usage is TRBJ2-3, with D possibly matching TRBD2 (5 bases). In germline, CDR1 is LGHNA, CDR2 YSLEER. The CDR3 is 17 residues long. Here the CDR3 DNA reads TGCGCCTGCAGCCAAGATCGGGGTAACCTCTACACAGATACGCAGTATTTT. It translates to CACSQDRGNLYTDTQYF.

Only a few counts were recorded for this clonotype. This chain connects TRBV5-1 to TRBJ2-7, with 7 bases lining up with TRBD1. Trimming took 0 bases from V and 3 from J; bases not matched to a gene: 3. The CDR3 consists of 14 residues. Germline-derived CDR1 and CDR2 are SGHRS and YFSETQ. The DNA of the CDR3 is TGCGCCAGCAGCTTGGTCGACAGGGTCTACGAGCAGTACTTC. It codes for CASSLVDRVYEQYF.

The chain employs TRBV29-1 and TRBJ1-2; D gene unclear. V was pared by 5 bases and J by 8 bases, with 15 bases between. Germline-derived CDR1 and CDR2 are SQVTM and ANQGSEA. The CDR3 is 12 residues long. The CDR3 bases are TGCAGCGTTACGCATGACTTGGGGGGCTACACCTTC. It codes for CSVTHDLGGYTF.

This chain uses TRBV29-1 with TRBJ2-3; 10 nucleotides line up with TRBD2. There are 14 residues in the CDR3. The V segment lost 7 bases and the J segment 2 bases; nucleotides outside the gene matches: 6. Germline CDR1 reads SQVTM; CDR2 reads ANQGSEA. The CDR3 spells CSAGTSAFTDTQYF. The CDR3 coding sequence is TGCAGCGCCGGGACTAGCGCATTCACAGATACGCAGTATTTT.

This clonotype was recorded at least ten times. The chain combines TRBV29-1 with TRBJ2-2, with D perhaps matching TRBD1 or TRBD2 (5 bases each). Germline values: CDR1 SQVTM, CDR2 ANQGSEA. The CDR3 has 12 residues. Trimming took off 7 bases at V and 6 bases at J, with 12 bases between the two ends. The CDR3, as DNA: TGCAGCGCCATTCAGGGACCCGGGGAGCTGTTTTTT. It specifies CSAIQGPGELFF.

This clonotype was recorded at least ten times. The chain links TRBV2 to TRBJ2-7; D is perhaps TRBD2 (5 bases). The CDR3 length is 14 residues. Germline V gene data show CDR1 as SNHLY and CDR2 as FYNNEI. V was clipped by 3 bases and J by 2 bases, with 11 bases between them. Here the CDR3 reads CASSEDFETYEQYF. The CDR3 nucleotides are TGTGCCAGCAGTGAGGACTTCGAAACCTACGAGCAGTACTTC.

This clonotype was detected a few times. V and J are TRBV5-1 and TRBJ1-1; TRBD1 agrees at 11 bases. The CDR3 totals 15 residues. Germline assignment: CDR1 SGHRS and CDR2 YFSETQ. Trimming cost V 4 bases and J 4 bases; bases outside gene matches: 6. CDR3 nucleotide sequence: TGCGCCAGCAGCCTAACCGGACAGGGGGCCACTGAAGCTTTCTTT. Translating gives CASSLTGQGATEAFF. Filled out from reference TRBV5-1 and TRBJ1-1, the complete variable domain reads KAGVTQTPRYLIKTRGQQVTLSCSPISGHRSVSWYQQTPGQGLQFLFEYFSETQRNKGNFPGRFSGRQFSNSRSEMNVSTLELGDSALYLCASSLTGQGATEAFFGQGTRLTVV.

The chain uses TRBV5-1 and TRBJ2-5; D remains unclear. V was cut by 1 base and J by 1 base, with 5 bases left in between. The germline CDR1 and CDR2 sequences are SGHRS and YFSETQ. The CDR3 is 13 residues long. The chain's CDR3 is CASSLRSQETQYF. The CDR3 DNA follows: TGCGCCAGCAGCTTGCGGAGCCAAGAGACCCAGTACTTC.

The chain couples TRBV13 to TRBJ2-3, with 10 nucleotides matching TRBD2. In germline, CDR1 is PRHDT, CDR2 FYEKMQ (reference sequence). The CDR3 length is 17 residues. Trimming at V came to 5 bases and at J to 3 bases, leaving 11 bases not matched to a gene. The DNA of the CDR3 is TGTGCCAGCAGCCCCCAACCCTCTAGCGGGAGTACAGATACGCAGTATTTT. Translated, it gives CASSPQPSSGSTDTQYF.

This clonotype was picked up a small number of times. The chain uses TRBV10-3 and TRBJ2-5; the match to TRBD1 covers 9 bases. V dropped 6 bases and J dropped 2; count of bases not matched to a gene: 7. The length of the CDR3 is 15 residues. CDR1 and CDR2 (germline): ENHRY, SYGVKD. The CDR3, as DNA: TGTGCCATCAGGGGTACAGGGGGCGGGCAAGAGACCCAGTACTTC. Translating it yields CAIRGTGGGQETQYF.

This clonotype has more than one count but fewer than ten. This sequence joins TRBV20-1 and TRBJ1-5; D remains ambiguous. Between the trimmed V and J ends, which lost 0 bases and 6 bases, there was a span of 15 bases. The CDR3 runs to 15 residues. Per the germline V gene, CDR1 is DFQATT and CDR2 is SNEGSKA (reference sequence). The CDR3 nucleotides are TGCAGTGCTAGAGAGCGGGGTTCGGAGAGTCAGCCCCAGCATTTT. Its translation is CSARERGSESQPQHF.